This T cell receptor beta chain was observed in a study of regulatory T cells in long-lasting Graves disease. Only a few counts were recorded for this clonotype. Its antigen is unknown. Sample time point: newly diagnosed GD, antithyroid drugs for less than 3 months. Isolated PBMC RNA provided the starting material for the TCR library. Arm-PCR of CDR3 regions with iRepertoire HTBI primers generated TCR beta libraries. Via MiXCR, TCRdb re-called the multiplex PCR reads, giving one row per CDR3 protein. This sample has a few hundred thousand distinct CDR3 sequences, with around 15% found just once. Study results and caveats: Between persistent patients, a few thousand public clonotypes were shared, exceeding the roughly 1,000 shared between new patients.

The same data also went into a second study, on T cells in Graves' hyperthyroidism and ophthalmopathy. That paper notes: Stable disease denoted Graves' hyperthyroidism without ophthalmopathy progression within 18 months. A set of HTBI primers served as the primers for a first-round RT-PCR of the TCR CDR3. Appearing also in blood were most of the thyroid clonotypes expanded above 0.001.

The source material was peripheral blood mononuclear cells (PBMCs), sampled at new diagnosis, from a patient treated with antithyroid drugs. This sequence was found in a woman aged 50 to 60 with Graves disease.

CDR3 loop: CASSVNEQFF. CDR3 nucleotide sequence: TGTGCCAGCAGTGTGAATGAGCAGTTCTTC. V is TRBV7-9 and J is TRBJ2-1; D gene ambiguous. CDR3 size: 10 residues. Germline V gives CDR1 SEHNR, CDR2 FQNEAQ (reference sequence). Trimming pared 6 bases from V and 7 bases from J, leaving 4 bases between.